This passage covers 30 T cell receptor beta chains from one sample sequenced in a study of T cells in localized non-small cell lung cancer. This table comes from immunoSEQ multiplex PCR, and its TCRdb copy is limited to in-frame clones, with some not included. The profile shows some 3,500 clones, about 30% of them singletons. Sequenced material: lung tumor tissue, taken before any cancer treatment. The receptors stem from a male donor aged 60 or over with stage I lung adenocarcinoma.

The rearrangement joins TRBV11-3 to TRBJ2-5; 11 nucleotides agree with TRBD2. V lost 1 base, J lost 5 bases, and 6 bases stayed unmatched. The CDR3 is 16 residues long. Looked up from germline, CDR1 is SGHNT and CDR2 is YENEEA. The CDR3 here is CASSLGTSGGWETQYF. The CDR3 nucleotides are TGTGCCAGCAGCTTAGGAACTAGCGGGGGCTGGGAGACCCAGTACTTC.

This clone is labeled as medium-sized. The chain is built from TRBV11-3 and TRBJ1-2; 8 bases are a match to TRBD1. J was trimmed by 5 bases and V by 5 bases; bases with no gene match: 7. CDR3 size: 14 residues. The germline CDR1 and CDR2 sequences are SGHNT and YENEEA. The CDR3 coding sequence is TGTGCCAGCAGCCCGACACAGGGGGTGTATGGCTACACCTTC. This translates into CASSPTQGVYGYTF.

The chain recombines TRBV6-8 with TRBJ2-7, with D unclear. The V end lost 4 bases, the J end lost 0 bases, and 13 bases lay between the germline ends. CDR1 MNHGY and CDR2 SAAAGT come from the germline V gene. The CDR3 contains 15 residues. This CDR3 is CASSFGRAPSYEQYF. The CDR3 bases are TGTGCCAGCAGTTTTGGGCGAGCCCCCTCCTACGAGCAGTACTTC.

By sample share, this clone is medium-sized. The chain recombines TRBV11-3 with TRBJ1-1; D perhaps matches TRBD1 (6 bases). V was cut by 1 base and J by 5 bases, with 11 bases left in between. The CDR3 sequence is 14 residues long. Germline CDR1 SGHNT, CDR2 YENEEA. This CDR3 is CASSLVGGPTEAFF. CDR3 sequence (DNA): TGTGCCAGCAGCTTAGTTGGGGGCCCGACTGAAGCTTTCTTT.

The chain joins TRBV23-1 to TRBJ2-5; TRBD2 aligns across 9 bases. TRBV23-1 is given ORF status, its function remaining uncertain. CDR3 length: 16 amino acids. Trimming took 1 base from V and 3 from J; bases not matched to a gene: 6. This chain's CDR3 is CASSQYPASGEETQYF. DNA for the CDR3: TGCGCCAGCAGTCAATACCCTGCTAGCGGGGAAGAGACCCAGTACTTC.

This clone was detected only a few times. The rearrangement links TRBV6-8 to TRBJ1-1; D is possibly TRBD1 (6 bases). Germline-derived CDR1 and CDR2 are MNHGY and SAAAGT. Between the trimmed V and J ends, which lost 2 bases and 1 base, there was a span of 11 bases. The CDR3 extends over 15 amino acids. This CDR3 is CASSYNREGNTEAFF. Written as DNA, the CDR3 is TGTGCCAGCAGTTACAACAGGGAGGGGAACACTGAAGCTTTCTTT.

This chain joins TRBV6-8 and TRBJ1-5, with TRBD1 matching 10 bases. V lost 6 bases and J lost 5; bases outside the gene matches: 4. Germline V CDR1 and CDR2: MNHGY, SAAAGT. The CDR3 covers 14 residues. CDR3 nucleotide sequence: TGTGCCAGCAGGACTGGACAGGGGGATCAGCCCCAGCATTTT. Protein: CASRTGQGDQPQHF.

The chain joins TRBV6-8 to TRBJ1-1; possibly TRBD1 for D (5 bases). CDR3 length: 14 amino acids. The germline gives CDR1 MNHGY, CDR2 SAAAGT. Trimming removed 10 bases at V and 4 bases at J, with 19 bases between. CDR3 sequence (DNA): TGTGCCATCAGGGCCTCTGAGGGGTTCACTGAAGCTTTCTTT. It codes for CAIRASEGFTEAFF.

This clone was observed a handful of times. The V call is TRBV2, the J call TRBJ1-5; TRBD1 is a possible D gene (5 bases). This CDR3 is built from 14 residues. V lost 6 bases and J 3 bases, leaving 12 bases between the germline ends. Per the germline V gene, CDR1 is SNHLY and CDR2 is FYNNEI. CDR3 bases: TGTGCCAGCAGGGAGGGGACCTTCAATCAGCCCCAGCATTTT. Translating gives CASREGTFNQPQHF.

The sample holds a few counts of this clone. The chain carries TRBV9 and TRBJ1-1; D is possibly TRBD1 (6 bases). Germline lookup yields CDR1 SGDLS and CDR2 YYNGEE. The CDR3 has 14 residues. Trimming removed 9 bases at V and 0 bases at J, with 15 bases between. Written as DNA, the CDR3 is TGTGCCACCCAGAGGGGGATTATGAACACTGAAGCTTTCTTT. Its protein is CATQRGIMNTEAFF.

The chain recombines TRBV9 with TRBJ2-7; D is ambiguous. With 3 bases removed from V and 0 bases from J, the gap between germline ends came to 10 bases. This CDR3 contains 14 residues. CDR1 SGDLS and CDR2 YYNGEE come from the germline V gene. The chain's CDR3 is CASSAGPSSYEQYF. Here the CDR3 DNA reads TGTGCCAGCAGCGCCGGGCCAAGCTCCTACGAGCAGTACTTC. Drawing the rest from reference TRBV9 and TRBJ2-7, the complete variable domain is DSGVTQTPKHLITATGQRVTLRCSPRSGDLSVYWYQQSLDQGLQFLIQYYNGEERAKGNILERFSAQQFPDLHSELNLSSLELGDSALYFCASSAGPSSYEQYFGPGTRLTVT.

This sequence joins TRBV19 and TRBJ2-1; a weak D match, TRBD1 (5 bases). The V end lost 7 bases, the J end lost 9 bases, and 10 bases lay between the germline ends. The CDR3 extends over 11 amino acids. Germline V gene sequence: CDR1 LNHDA, CDR2 SQIVND (reference sequence). The CDR3 bases are TGTGCCAGTAAAGGGGCTGGTGAGCAGTTCTTC. Translated, it gives CASKGAGEQFF.

The rearrangement links TRBV11-3 to TRBJ1-2; D remains ambiguous. The germline V gene has CDR1 SGHNT and CDR2 YENEEA. The CDR3 is 18 amino acids. Deletions cut 0 bases from V and 0 bases from J, with 17 bases between. CDR3 protein: CASSLELAANQANYGYTF. CDR3 DNA: TGTGCCAGCAGCTTAGAATTGGCAGCTAATCAAGCTAACTATGGCTACACCTTC.

This rearrangement joins TRBV14 to TRBJ1-1; TRBD1 matches at 8 bases. The length of the CDR3 is 15 residues. Trimming at V came to 4 bases and at J to 0 bases, leaving 4 bases not matched to a gene. The germline gives CDR1 SGHDN, CDR2 FVKESK. The DNA for the CDR3 is TGTGCCAGCAGCCGTGGACAGGGAATGAACACTGAAGCTTTCTTT. It translates to CASSRGQGMNTEAFF.

This clone showed up just a few times. Germline and junction disagree at one end, which may indicate a read error. The chain carries TRBV6-8 and TRBJ1-6, with D unclear. CDR3 length: 15 residues. Germline CDR1 and CDR2: MNHGY and SAAAGT. The CDR3 DNA is TGTGCCACGTCTATGTCCGGGTCCTCTAATTCACCCCTCCACTTT. Translation: CATSMSGSSNSPLHF.

The chain couples TRBV10-2 to TRBJ2-7; D might be TRBD2 (5 bases). The CDR3 is made up of 14 amino acids. CDR1 is WSHSY and CDR2 is SAAADI in the germline V gene. Trimming removed 6 bases from V and 0 bases from J, with 12 bases in between. CDR3 DNA: TGCGCCAGCAGCCAAACTAGTCGCTCCTACGAGCAGTACTTC. This gives the protein CASSQTSRSYEQYF.

This clone has a handful of counts. V gene TRBV6-8 combines with J gene TRBJ1-1; 12 bases fit TRBD1. CDR1 MNHGY and CDR2 SAAAGT come from the germline V gene. V gave up 6 bases and J gave up 0 bases; unmatched junction bases: 8. The CDR3 runs 17 residues. The CDR3 region has the DNA TGTGCCAGCAGGGGACAGGGGGCGAAGAGAATGAACACTGAAGCTTTCTTT. Translated: CASRGQGAKRMNTEAFF.

Only a few counts were recorded for this clone. Relative to the germline gene, one junction end is altered; a read error may explain this. The V gene is TRBV6-8, the J gene TRBJ1-4; D call uncertain. CDR3 size: 13 residues. Germline assignment: CDR1 MNHGY and CDR2 SAAAGT. The CDR3 DNA reads TGTGCCATCAGTACAACGGGAAATGAAAAACTGTTTTTT. It yields the protein CAISTTGNEKLFF.

The CDR3 is CSVERDRHGQPQHF. In DNA form, the CDR3 reads TGCAGCGTTGAAAGGGACAGGCACGGTCAGCCCCAGCATTTT. The V and J genes are TRBV29-1 and TRBJ1-5, with TRBD1 matching over 8 bases. Per the germline V gene, CDR1 is SQVTM and CDR2 is ANQGSEA. The CDR3 is 14 amino acids. After removal of 2 bases from V and 6 bases from J, the junction contained 6 bases not matched to a gene.

J is TRBJ1-2 and V is TRBV11-3; D gene uncertain. Germline V CDR1 and CDR2: SGHNT, YENEEA. The CDR3 totals 15 residues. The V gene lost 4 bases and the J gene lost 0 bases, with 12 bases spanning the gap. CDR3 bases: TGTGCCAGCAGCTCGGGTCCTCGGGCTAACTATGGCTACACCTTC. Its translation is CASSSGPRANYGYTF. Variable domain in full (rest from reference TRBV11-3 and TRBJ1-2): EAGVVQSPRYKIIEKKQPVAFWCNPISGHNTLYWYLQNLGQGPELLIRYENEEAVDDSQLPKDRFSAERLKGVDSTLKIQPAELGDSAVYLCASSSGPRANYGYTFGSGTRLTVV.

The table lists this clone with a few counts. The chain carries TRBV11-3 and TRBJ2-3, with 7 bases matching TRBD2. The CDR3 loop spans 15 amino acids. V trimming: 3 bases; J trimming: 3 bases; junction bases outside the gene matches: 6. Looked up from germline, CDR1 is SGHNT and CDR2 is YENEEA. CDR3 DNA: TGTGCCAGCAGCTTGGGAGGGGATAGTACAGATACGCAGTATTTT. Residues: CASSLGGDSTDTQYF.

By share, this clone counts as medium-sized (0.01 to 0.1%). The chain links TRBV11-3 to TRBJ1-1, with D possibly TRBD1 on 5 matching bases. The CDR3 is made up of 17 amino acids. Between the trimmed V and J ends, which lost 5 bases and 5 bases, there was a span of 24 bases. CDR1 and CDR2 (germline): SGHNT, YENEEA. The CDR3 reads CASSPRVGTTSNTEAFF. The CDR3 DNA reads as TGTGCCAGCAGCCCTAGGGTGGGGACGACGTCCAATACTGAAGCTTTCTTT. Variable domain in full (rest from reference TRBV11-3 and TRBJ1-1): EAGVVQSPRYKIIEKKQPVAFWCNPISGHNTLYWYLQNLGQGPELLIRYENEEAVDDSQLPKDRFSAERLKGVDSTLKIQPAELGDSAVYLCASSPRVGTTSNTEAFFGQGTRLTVV.

This clone was observed a handful of times. The chain joins TRBV6-7 to TRBJ1-2, with D perhaps TRBD1 (5 bases). TRBV6-7 falls under the ORF class, with uncertain function. The CDR3 runs 15 residues. Trimming shortened V by 4 bases and J by 6 bases, and 18 bases separated the two germline ends. The CDR3 is CASSFPGLAFNGYTF. The CDR3 region has the DNA TGTGCCAGCAGTTTTCCAGGGCTGGCCTTTAATGGCTACACCTTC.

The rearrangement joins TRBV12-5 to TRBJ1-1; D may be TRBD1 (5 bases). Looked up from germline, CDR1 is LGHNT and CDR2 is FRNRAP. This CDR3 region has 11 residues. The CDR3 is CASFGRGEAFF. The CDR3 nucleotides read TGTGCCAGCTTTGGTAGGGGAGAAGCTTTCTTT. The whole variable domain, filled in from reference TRBV12-5 and TRBJ1-1, reads DARVTQTPRHKVTEMGQEVTMRCQPILGHNTVFWYRQTMMQGLELLAYFRNRAPLDDSGMPKDRFSAEMPDATLATLKIQPSEPRDSAVYFCASFGRGEAFFGQGTRLTVV.

The CDR3 here is CASSEDPTQHF. CDR3 bases: TGTGCCAGCAGTGAAGACCCCACCCAGCATTTT. V usage is TRBV6-4 and J usage is TRBJ1-5, with D uncertain. CDR3 length: 11 amino acids. Looked up from germline, CDR1 is MRHNA and CDR2 is SNTAGT. V was clipped by 3 bases and J by 11 bases, with 8 bases between them.

This clone was found a few times. This chain connects TRBV23-1 to TRBJ1-1; D is unresolved. TRBV23-1 is flagged as an ORF with uncertain function. The CDR3 has 13 amino acids. V lost 6 bases, J lost 8 bases, and 16 bases lay in between. The CDR3 coding sequence is TGCGCCAGCAGCTTGGGAGGCAGACTAGAAGCTTTCTTT. As protein: CASSLGGRLEAFF.

This sequence joins TRBV30 and TRBJ1-2; unclear D gene. The CDR3 length is 13 residues. Germline V lookup: CDR1 GTSNPN, CDR2 SVGIG (reference sequence). V lost 4 bases and J 3 bases, leaving 12 bases between the germline ends. The CDR3 DNA reads TGTGCCTGGACTACGGACGGCTACTATGGCTACACCTTC. Translation gives CAWTTDGYYGYTF.

The CDR3, as DNA: TGTGCCAGCAGCGTAGAAGATTTCGCGACAGATGAAGCTTTCTTT. Its translation is CASSVEDFATDEAFF. The chain links TRBV9 to TRBJ1-1; possibly TRBD1 for D (5 bases). The CDR3 has 15 amino acids. Per the germline V gene, CDR1 is SGDLS and CDR2 is YYNGEE. V dropped 0 bases and J dropped 7 bases, with 16 bases sitting between them.

The chain employs TRBV19 and TRBJ1-4; perhaps TRBD1 as D (5 bases). The CDR3 has 15 amino acids. Germline V gene lookup returns CDR1 LNHDA and CDR2 SQIVND (reference sequence). V was shortened by 5 bases and J by 6 bases, with 16 bases between the two germline ends. CDR3 sequence (DNA): TGTGCCAGTAGTCGGCGATCCGGGGGAGATGAAAAACTGTTTTTT. Translated, it gives CASSRRSGGDEKLFF.

The CDR3 DNA sequence: TGTGCCAGCAGCTTGGACTGGGGGCAGAACACCGGGGAGCTGTTTTTT. Amino acids: CASSLDWGQNTGELFF. The chain couples TRBV7-6 to TRBJ2-2; possible D gene TRBD1, 6 bases. The CDR3 sequence is 16 residues long. From germline, CDR1 is SGHVS and CDR2 FNYEAQ. The V and J ends lost 3 bases and 1 base respectively, with 12 bases between them.